This is a list of T cell receptor beta chains from one sample in a study of CD8+ T cells in alopecia areata. Repertoires were generated with immunoSEQ multiplex PCR, while TCRdb's copy carries only in-frame clones and drops some. The table shows about 160,000 clones, with about three fifths occurring only once. The material sequenced was CD4+ T cells sorted from blood, taken at week 4, from a patient treated with tofacitinib. The receptor source for this set is a human donor with alopecia areata. Both conserved end residues are part of each CDR3. Fields, in order: V gene, clone size, J gene, D gene, CDR3 DNA, CDR3 protein. D genes are given only for firm matches. Only part of the rows carry a size: once, few, many, or a class if the clone is expanded.

TRBV29-1	NA	TRBJ1-2	TRBD1	TGCAGCGTTGACAGGGGGTATGGCTACACCTTC	CSVDRGYGYTF
TRBV4-2	few	TRBJ2-6	TRBD2	TGTGCCAGCAACCAACAACAAGGACTAGCGGGGTACTCTGGGGCCAACGTCCTGACTTTC	CASNQQQGLAGYSGANVLTF
TRBV11-1	few	TRBJ1-1	TRBD1	TGTGCCAGCAGCTTAGAGGCAGGGGGCACTGAAGCTTTCTTT	CASSLEAGGTEAFF
TRBV30	once	TRBJ2-3	TRBD2	TGTGCCTGGACCCGACTAGCGGTGACCACAGATACGCAGTATTTT	CAWTRLAVTTDTQYF
TRBV18	NA	TRBJ1-2	NA	TGTGCCAGCTCACCAAGGGAGGACTATGGCTACACCTTC	CASSPREDYGYTF
TRBV29-1	NA	TRBJ2-5	NA	TGCAGCGTTCGAGCCCCACAAGAGACCCAGTACTTC	CSVRAPQETQYF
TRBV30	NA	TRBJ2-7	NA	TGTGCCCGAAGTCCGGGTGCCGGCTACGAGCAGTACTTC	CARSPGAGYEQYF
TRBV15	NA	TRBJ2-4	NA	TGTGCCACCAGCAGAGATGTTCAAAACATTCAGTACTTC	CATSRDVQNIQYF
TRBV30	NA	TRBJ2-7	NA	TGTGCCTGGAGTGTCCCCCCCGGGGACTACGAGCAGTACTTC	CAWSVPPGDYEQYF
TRBV5-1	many	TRBJ2-7	NA	TGCGCCAGCAGCTTGGAGGGACGGTACGAGCAGTACTTC	CASSLEGRYEQYF
TRBV4-1	NA	TRBJ2-5	TRBD1	TGCGCCAGCAGCCTTGACAGGGGAGAGACCCAGTACTTC	CASSLDRGETQYF
TRBV25-1	NA	TRBJ1-1	NA	TGTGCCAGCAGTGAATGGGAAGGCCGGAACACTGAAGCTTTCTTT	CASSEWEGRNTEAFF
TRBV29-1	NA	TRBJ2-3	NA	TGCAGCGTTGACTTAGAGAACACAGATACGCAGTATTTT	CSVDLENTDTQYF
TRBV29-1	NA	TRBJ2-5	NA	TGCAGCCTAGGGGGGGGAGAGACCCAGTACTTC	CSLGGGETQYF
TRBV27	few	TRBJ1-6	TRBD1	TGTGCCAGCAGTTCCGACCCGACAGGGTATAATTCACCCCTCCACTTT	CASSSDPTGYNSPLHF
TRBV29-1	few	TRBJ2-2	TRBD1	TGCAGCGTGGGACAGACCAACACCGGGGAGCTGTTTTTT	CSVGQTNTGELFF
TRBV30	NA	TRBJ2-1	NA	TGTGCCTCTTCGGGACTCACGAGCGGGTCCTACAATGAGCAGTTCTTC	CASSGLTSGSYNEQFF
TRBV7-3	NA	TRBJ2-1	TRBD1	TGTGCCAGCAGCCGAGGGACAGGGGATAGCCATGAGCAGTTCTTC	CASSRGTGDSHEQFF
TRBV1	NA	TRBJ2-5	NA	TGCACCAGCAGCCAAGGGACAGGGGGCTTAGGGGAGACCCAGTACTTC	CTSSQGTGGLGETQYF
TRBV5-4	few	TRBJ2-7	TRBD2	TGTGCCAGCAGCATGGGACTAGCGGCAAGCTCCTACGAGCAGTACTTC	CASSMGLAASSYEQYF
TRBV30	NA	TRBJ1-1	NA	TGTGCCTGGAGTCGGATAGCGAACACTGAAGCTTTCTTT	CAWSRIANTEAFF
TRBV6-5	NA	TRBJ2-5	NA	TGTGCCAGCAGTCCCCCGGGAGAAGAGACCCAGTACTTC	CASSPPGEETQYF
TRBV5-1	NA	TRBJ2-1	TRBD2	TGCGCCAGCAGCTTTAGCGGGGGGCCGACCTACAATGAGCAGTTCTTC	CASSFSGGPTYNEQFF
TRBV29-1	NA	TRBJ2-5	NA	TGCAGCGGAGGGACTCCTAGGGAGACCCAGTACTTC	CSGGTPRETQYF
TRBV7-3	NA	TRBJ1-1	NA	TGTGCCAGCAGCTCACAGGGGAACACTGAAGCTTTCTTT	CASSSQGNTEAFF
TRBV4-2	once	TRBJ2-5	TRBD1	TGTGCCAGCAGCCAAGCGGACAGGGGGCGCGATGAGACCCAGTACTTC	CASSQADRGRDETQYF
TRBV2	NA	TRBJ1-1	NA	TGTGCCAGCACCACTGACCCGGGCCACACTGAAGCTTTCTTT	CASTTDPGHTEAFF
TRBV23-1	NA	TRBJ1-4	TRBD1	TGCGCCAGCAGTCAATCGTACAGGGGTGATGAAAAACTGTTTTTT	CASSQSYRGDEKLFF
TRBV20-1	NA	TRBJ1-1	NA	TGCAGTGCTACACACACTGAAGCTTTCTTT	CSATHTEAFF
TRBV18	NA	TRBJ2-5	TRBD1	TGTGCCAGCTCACCAGGCAGGGGGCAAGAGACCCAGTACTTC	CASSPGRGQETQYF
TRBV2	NA	TRBJ1-1	NA	TGTGCCAGCAGTCGGGGTCAACCGGGTGAAGCTTTCTTT	CASSRGQPGEAFF
TRBV5-6	few	TRBJ2-7	NA	TGTGCCAGCAGCGAACAGGGATTCTCCTACGAGCAGTACTTC	CASSEQGFSYEQYF
TRBV27	few	TRBJ2-7	TRBD1	TGTGCCAGCAGTCCACCGGGACAGGGGGCGTGGGAGCAGTACTTC	CASSPPGQGAWEQYF
TRBV9	NA	TRBJ1-4	NA	TGTGCCAGCAGCGTTGGGGGGCCCAATGAAAAACTGTTTTTT	CASSVGGPNEKLFF
TRBV4-1	NA	TRBJ2-3	NA	TGCGCCAGCAGCCATCAGCAGGGTCGGACAGATACGCAGTATTTT	CASSHQQGRTDTQYF
TRBV6-4	NA	TRBJ1-2	NA	TGTGCCAGCAGCGCTGGGGGGGACTACACCTTC	CASSAGGDYTF
TRBV29-1	few	TRBJ2-3	NA	TGCAGCGCCACCAGACAGGGGAGGGAAGATACGCAGTATTTT	CSATRQGREDTQYF
TRBV27	NA	TRBJ2-7	NA	TGTGCCAGCAGCTCCTCTCTGGGGCCCTACGAGCAGTACTTC	CASSSSLGPYEQYF
TRBV5-1	once	TRBJ2-5	NA	TGCGCCAGCAGCTTGGCCGGGCTGGGAGAGACCCAGTACTTC	CASSLAGLGETQYF
TRBV5-1	NA	TRBJ2-7	NA	TGCGCCAGCAGCCGGGCCGGGACGAGTGGCTACGAGCAGTACTTC	CASSRAGTSGYEQYF
TRBV7-2	NA	TRBJ2-3	NA	TGTGCCAGCAGCCCCCGGATTAAGGCCATGGATACGCAGTATTTT	CASSPRIKAMDTQYF
TRBV29-1	NA	TRBJ2-3	NA	TGCAGCGTATCGTTGGGCTCAGATACGCAGTATTTT	CSVSLGSDTQYF
TRBV5-1	once	TRBJ1-6	NA	TGCGCCAGCAGCAACACCGATTGGGGGCGGGGGTCACCCCTCCACTTT	CASSNTDWGRGSPLHF
TRBV11-2	NA	TRBJ2-5	NA	TGTGCCAGTACCAGGGGTTCCTGGGAGACCCAGTACTTC	CASTRGSWETQYF
TRBV5-1	few	TRBJ2-1	TRBD2	TGCGCCAGCAGCCCTGGACTAGCGGGGGGCAATGAGCAGTTCTTC	CASSPGLAGGNEQFF
TRBV2	NA	TRBJ2-5	NA	TGTGCCAGCATCCGGGGCAGCCAAGAGACCCAGTACTTC	CASIRGSQETQYF
TRBV29-1	NA	TRBJ1-3	NA	TGCAGCGTTGAATGGGGAAACACCATATATTTT	CSVEWGNTIYF
TRBV9	NA	TRBJ1-1	NA	TGTGCCAGCAGCGTAGCGGGGATGAACACTGAAGCTTTCTTT	CASSVAGMNTEAFF
TRBV25-1	NA	TRBJ2-1	NA	TGTGCCAGCAGTGAAATTGCTTCCTACAATGAGCAGTTCTTC	CASSEIASYNEQFF
TRBV15	NA	TRBJ1-2	NA	TGTGCCACCAGCAGAGGGCAGGTCGAAGAGAGTGGCTACACCTTC	CATSRGQVEESGYTF
TRBV15	NA	TRBJ2-7	NA	TGTGCCACCAGCAGACCACCTCCCGGGTACTACGAGCAGTACTTC	CATSRPPPGYYEQYF
TRBV29-1	few	TRBJ1-2	NA	TGCAGCGTTGAAGGATGGGGTGGTTGGTATGATGGCTACACCTTC	CSVEGWGGWYDGYTF
TRBV4-1	few	TRBJ1-6	TRBD1	TGCGCCAGCAGCCAAGACTACAGGGGCGGTAATTCACCCCTCCACTTT	CASSQDYRGGNSPLHF